These T cell receptor beta chains were read from a single sample in a study of vaccination and CD4 T cells after COVID-19. No antigen is known for these receptors. From the PCR reads, TCRdb called clonotypes with MiXCR, one entry per CDR3 protein. This sample yields around 19,000 distinct CDR3 sequences, of which more than 50% are seen a single time; approximately 10% belongs to the top ten. The sequenced sample was CD4+ T cells from blood, cultured in vitro. The receptor set was obtained from a human donor who had recovered from COVID-19. CDR3s include the opening cysteine and the closing phenylalanine or tryptophan. Each record gives: J gene, V gene, D gene, clone size, CDR3 protein, CDR3 DNA. A D gene is named only where the DNA matches it firmly. The listing skips clone size in some rows; elsewhere it reads once, few, many or a size class.

J: TRBJ1-4
V: TRBV15
D: TRBD1
size: few
CDR3: CATSGQGSANEKLFF
DNA: TGTGCCACATCGGGACAGGGATCAGCTAATGAAAAACTGTTTTTT

J: TRBJ2-5
V: TRBV20-1
D: TRBD2
size: NA
CDR3: CSASRDYQETQYF
DNA: TGCAGTGCTAGCCGGGACTATCAAGAGACCCAGTACTTC

J: TRBJ2-7
V: TRBV21-1
D: NA
size: NA
CDR3: CASSKSGLRDRGHEQYF
DNA: TGTGCCAGCAGCAAGTCGGGACTTAGGGACAGGGGACACGAGCAGTACTTC

J: TRBJ1-2
V: TRBV27
D: TRBD1
size: NA
CDR3: CASGGAGGAGGYTF
DNA: TGTGCCAGCGGAGGGGCAGGGGGCGCCGGGGGCTACACCTTC

J: TRBJ2-3
V: TRBV7-6
D: TRBD2
size: NA
CDR3: CASSLRLAGPSTDTQYF
DNA: TGTGCCAGCAGCTTACGTCTAGCGGGGCCGTCCACAGATACGCAGTATTTT

J: TRBJ2-1
V: TRBV20-1
D: TRBD2
size: NA
CDR3: CSARDRSGGSYNEQFF
DNA: TGCAGTGCTAGAGATCGAAGCGGGGGGTCATACAATGAGCAGTTCTTC

J: TRBJ2-5
V: TRBV12-3/TRBV12-4
D: TRBD2
size: few
CDR3: CASRLAGETQYF
DNA: TGTGCCAGCAGACTAGCGGGTGAGACCCAGTACTTC

J: TRBJ1-6
V: TRBV20-1
D: NA
size: NA
CDR3: CSARFGPSRSPLHF
DNA: TGCAGTGCTAGATTTGGTCCTTCCCGATCACCCCTCCACTTT

J: TRBJ1-2
V: TRBV20-1
D: NA
size: NA
CDR3: CSAGSLRGGYTF
DNA: TGCAGTGCTGGGAGCTTACGGGGGGGCTACACCTTC

J: TRBJ2-3
V: TRBV7-2
D: NA
size: NA
CDR3: CASSTNRASDTQYF
DNA: TGTGCCAGCAGCACTAACAGGGCTTCAGATACGCAGTATTTT

J: TRBJ2-7
V: TRBV20-1
D: NA
size: NA
CDR3: CSARDWASSGSYEQYF
DNA: TGCAGTGCTAGAGATTGGGCGAGTAGCGGCTCCTACGAGCAGTACTTC

J: TRBJ2-3
V: TRBV20-1
D: TRBD2
size: few
CDR3: CSASSGGASDTQYF
DNA: TGCAGTGCCAGTAGCGGGGGGGCCTCAGATACGCAGTATTTT

J: TRBJ1-5
V: TRBV28
D: NA
size: NA
CDR3: CASSLVRQPQHF
DNA: TGTGCCAGCAGTTTAGTCCGGCAGCCCCAGCATTTT

J: TRBJ2-7
V: TRBV20-1
D: NA
size: medium-sized
CDR3: CSAREGQGYYEQYF
DNA: TGCAGTGCTAGAGAGGGGCAGGGGTACTACGAGCAGTACTTC

J: TRBJ2-1
V: TRBV20-1
D: TRBD2
size: few
CDR3: CSARLPTSGGPGEQFF
DNA: TGCAGTGCCCGACTCCCAACTAGCGGGGGGCCGGGTGAGCAGTTCTTC